The 28 T cell receptor beta chains in this list originate from one sample, sequenced in a study of response to subunit inactivated influenza vaccine. One entry per CDR3 protein, called by TCRdb with MiXCR from the RT-PCR reads. This table holds around 250,000 distinct CDR3 sequences, more than 9% found once. Sequencing was performed on non-naive T cells sorted from PBMCs, taken 14 days before vaccination. All receptors derive from a man aged 50 or older who received an inactivated influenza vaccine.

This clonotype was seen only a few times. The chain has TRBV11-2 and TRBJ2-7; D unclear. The V and J ends lost 1 base and 4 bases respectively, with 11 bases between them. This CDR3 is built from 14 residues. Germline V gene lookup returns CDR1 SGHAT and CDR2 FQNNGV. The CDR3 is CASSLALQAYEQYF. CDR3 coding DNA: TGTGCCAGCAGCTTAGCCCTCCAGGCGTACGAGCAGTACTTC.

This clonotype was seen repeatedly, ten times or more. The CDR3 spells CASSLSTNTGELFF. The DNA of the CDR3 is TGCGCCAGCAGCTTGTCCACGAACACCGGGGAGCTGTTTTTT. This chain connects TRBV5-1 to TRBJ2-2; D call uncertain. CDR3 length: 14 amino acids. Germline V gene data show CDR1 as SGHRS and CDR2 as YFSETQ. The ends were cut back, 1 base at V and 0 bases at J, with 4 bases in the middle.

The table lists this clonotype with a few counts. V and J are TRBV3-1 and TRBJ1-5; TRBD1 might be the D (5 bases). The CDR3 sequence is 14 residues long. CDR1 is LGHDT and CDR2 is YNNKEL in the germline V gene (reference sequence). Trimming cost V 3 bases and J 6 bases, with 12 bases left between them. The CDR3 is CASSQASGGQPQHF. Written as DNA, the CDR3 is TGTGCCAGCAGCCAGGCGTCCGGGGGTCAGCCCCAGCATTTT.

The chain carries TRBV2 and TRBJ1-6; no clear D gene. The CDR3 consists of 15 residues. CDR1 is SNHLY and CDR2 is FYNNEI in the germline V gene. Trimming took off 7 bases at V and 6 bases at J, with 16 bases between the two ends. CDR3 sequence: CASITELWSNSPLHF. In DNA, the CDR3 is TGTGCCAGCATCACCGAGCTATGGAGTAATTCACCCCTCCACTTT.

This clonotype came up many times. The chain combines TRBV12-3 or TRBV12-4 with TRBJ2-7, with D unresolved. Trimming stripped 8 bases from V and 0 bases from J, with 8 bases between. This CDR3 region has 12 residues. This CDR3 is CASASRSYEQYF. The CDR3 nucleotides are TGTGCCAGCGCGTCCCGCTCCTACGAGCAGTACTTC.

The chain carries TRBV6-2 or TRBV6-3 and TRBJ2-7; 10 nucleotides agree with TRBD1. The germline CDR1 and CDR2 sequences are MNHEY and SVGEGT. The CDR3 runs to 12 residues. The junction had 2 bases not matched to a gene; V was cut back by 8 bases and J by 4 bases. This chain's CDR3 is CASRDRGYEQYF. CDR3 nucleotide sequence: TGTGCCAGCCGGGACAGGGGTTACGAGCAGTACTTC.

This clonotype has ten or more counts. The gene calls are TRBV12-3 or TRBV12-4 and TRBJ2-1; possibly TRBD2 for D (7 bases). The germline V and J ends were trimmed by 6 bases and 8 bases, with 17 bases remaining between them. This CDR3 is built from 14 residues. The CDR3 region has the DNA TGTGCCAGCAGGCGGGGGCTCCGGGGCGATGAGCAGTTCTTC. Amino acids: CASRRGLRGDEQFF.

This clonotype was seen many times. The rearrangement links TRBV2 to TRBJ2-5, with 7 bases fitting TRBD2. Trimming removed 8 bases from V and 5 bases from J; junction bases left unmatched: 8. The CDR3 sequence is 13 residues long. Germline loops: CDR1 SNHLY, CDR2 FYNNEI. The CDR3 nucleotides are TGTGCCAGCGGCCCGACTAGCTTGGAGACCCAGTACTTC. It specifies CASGPTSLETQYF.

The chain employs TRBV6-5 and TRBJ2-1; 8 bases line up with TRBD1. The CDR3 has 14 amino acids. Germline CDR1 MNHEY, CDR2 SVGAGI. The junction had 3 bases not matched to a gene; V was cut back by 2 bases and J by 6 bases. Here the CDR3 DNA reads TGTGCCAGCAGTTACAAAGACAGGGGCAATGAGCAGTTCTTC. It encodes CASSYKDRGNEQFF.

This chain joins TRBV6-1 and TRBJ2-3, with D possibly TRBD2 on 6 matching bases. Germline CDR1 reads MNHNS; CDR2 reads SASEGT. The CDR3 has 16 amino acids. V lost 3 bases to trimming and J lost 4 bases, with 17 bases between them. CDR3 loop: CASSEFLRGNSDTQYF. CDR3 bases: TGTGCCAGCAGTGAGTTTCTTCGCGGGAATTCAGATACGCAGTATTTT.

This chain connects TRBV10-3 to TRBJ1-3; no reliable D call. Between the trimmed V and J ends, which lost 5 bases and 0 bases, there was a span of 11 bases. CDR3 size: 15 residues. Looked up from germline, CDR1 is ENHRY and CDR2 is SYGVKD. CDR3: CAISLSPHSGNTIYF. CDR3 DNA sequence: TGTGCCATCAGTTTGAGTCCGCACTCTGGAAACACCATATATTTT.

In its sample, this clonotype was seen a few times. The chain couples TRBV6-2 or TRBV6-3 to TRBJ2-1; the match to TRBD1 covers 9 bases. CDR3 length: 13 residues. The germline V gene encodes CDR1 MNHEY and CDR2 SVGEGT. With V trimmed by 2 bases and J by 14 bases, 7 bases remained unmatched. The DNA of the CDR3 is TGTGCCAGCAGTTACAACACAGGGGGCGATGAGTTCTTC. This translates into CASSYNTGGDEFF.

The V call is TRBV9, the J call TRBJ2-7; 8 bases line up with TRBD1. Per germline, CDR1 SGDLS and CDR2 YYNGEE. This CDR3 is built from 16 residues. Trimming took 3 bases from V and 4 from J; bases not matched to a gene: 12. Here the CDR3 DNA reads TGTGCCAGCAGCGCTAATGACGGGACAGGACCATACGAGCAGTACTTC. Translating gives CASSANDGTGPYEQYF.

V is TRBV11-2 and J is TRBJ1-1; D is possibly TRBD1 (6 bases). From germline, CDR1 is SGHAT and CDR2 FQNNGV. With 7 bases removed from V and 11 bases from J, the gap between germline ends came to 23 bases. The CDR3 covers 14 residues. CDR3 sequence reads: CASKTGTQITEAFF. In nucleotides, the CDR3 is TGTGCCAGCAAGACGGGGACACAAATAACGGAGGCTTTCTTT.

This clonotype was observed at least ten times. This rearrangement joins TRBV7-2 to TRBJ2-3; 14 nucleotides line up with TRBD2. This CDR3 contains 17 residues. Trimming took 7 bases from V and 9 from J; bases not matched to a gene: 15. Germline assignment: CDR1 SGHTA and CDR2 FQGNSA. CDR3 loop: CASTPTGLAGGVVTQYF. The CDR3 DNA reads TGTGCCAGCACCCCCACCGGACTAGCGGGAGGAGTGGTCACGCAGTATTTT.

This rearrangement joins TRBV6-5 to TRBJ2-5; 7 bases agree with TRBD1. In germline, CDR1 is MNHEY, CDR2 SVGAGI. CDR3 length: 14 residues. Trimming cost V 7 bases and J 2 bases; bases outside gene matches: 7. CDR3 region: CASNSRQGQETQYF. CDR3 nucleotide sequence: TGTGCCAGCAATTCTAGACAGGGACAAGAGACCCAGTACTTC.

This clonotype was picked up many times. The J gene is TRBJ2-3, the V gene TRBV29-1, with 10 positions matching TRBD2. The V segment lost 7 bases and the J segment 1 base; nucleotides outside the gene matches: 5. This CDR3 is 14 amino acids long. CDR1 is SQVTM and CDR2 is ANQGSEA in the germline V gene. CDR3 nucleotide sequence: TGCAGCGGAGTCACTAGCGGGGGCACAGATACGCAGTATTTT. This encodes CSGVTSGGTDTQYF.

The chain links TRBV12-3 or TRBV12-4 to TRBJ2-3; D is perhaps TRBD1 or TRBD2 (6 bases each). The V end was cut by 6 bases, the J end by 3 bases, with 28 bases between. The length of the CDR3 is 19 residues. CDR3 sequence: CASRRLWPGAPKSTDTQYF. CDR3 nucleotide sequence: TGTGCCAGCAGACGGCTATGGCCGGGGGCGCCAAAGTCGACAGATACGCAGTATTTT.

The sample holds a few counts of this clonotype. This sequence joins TRBV6-2 or TRBV6-3 and TRBJ2-3; 10 nucleotides align to TRBD1. CDR1 and CDR2 (germline): MNHEY, SVGEGT. Trimming took 6 bases from V and 5 from J; bases not matched to a gene: 2. CDR3 length equals 13 residues. The CDR3 loop reads CASRTGGLDTQYF. The CDR3 DNA reads as TGTGCCAGCAGGACAGGGGGCTTAGATACGCAGTATTTT.

The gene calls are TRBV29-1 and TRBJ2-7, with D perhaps TRBD2 (6 bases). Germline assignment: CDR1 SQVTM and CDR2 ANQGSEA. The CDR3 is made up of 16 amino acids. V lost 4 bases, J lost 2 bases, and 21 bases lay in between. The CDR3 loop reads CSVGTTPRGGPYEQYF. CDR3 DNA: TGCAGCGTTGGCACCACCCCAAGGGGAGGACCCTACGAGCAGTACTTC.

This chain joins TRBV7-2 and TRBJ2-3; D unclear. V was pared by 5 bases and J by 3 bases, with 6 bases between. CDR1 SGHTA and CDR2 FQGNSA come from the germline V gene. This CDR3 has 12 residues. Here the CDR3 reads CASSTTTDTQYF. Written as DNA, the CDR3 is TGTGCCAGCAGCACCACGACAGATACGCAGTATTTT.

This clonotype has a count of ten or more. V is TRBV14 and J is TRBJ2-4; TRBD1 is a possible D gene (8 bases). The germline V gene has CDR1 SGHDN and CDR2 FVKESK. The CDR3 loop spans 15 amino acids. The V gene lost 3 bases and the J gene lost 4 bases, with 13 bases spanning the gap. The CDR3 DNA sequence: TGTGCCAGCAGCCACCCACAGGGGGGGAAAAACATTCAGTACTTC. Translation: CASSHPQGGKNIQYF.

The rearrangement joins TRBV20-1 to TRBJ2-1; 10 bases fit TRBD1. CDR1 is DFQATT and CDR2 is SNEGSKA in the germline V gene (reference sequence). The CDR3 sequence is 15 residues long. V lost 7 bases and J lost 4; bases outside the gene matches: 10. The CDR3 protein is CSVPPGQGPYNEQFF. The CDR3 DNA is TGCAGTGTCCCGCCGGGACAGGGGCCGTACAATGAGCAGTTCTTC.

This clonotype was observed a handful of times. The CDR3 nucleotides are TGCAGCGTCTTCCGGGATTACGAGCAGTACTTC. Its protein is CSVFRDYEQYF. The chain carries TRBV29-1 and TRBJ2-7, with TRBD2 as a possible D gene (5 bases). Germline V gene sequence: CDR1 SQVTM, CDR2 ANQGSEA. V lost 6 bases to trimming and J lost 4 bases, with 10 bases between them. CDR3 length: 11 amino acids.

The chain is built from TRBV27 and TRBJ2-5; D might be TRBD1 or TRBD2, each matching 5 bases. V lost 4 bases and J lost 5, with 11 bases in between. Germline assignment: CDR1 MNHEY and CDR2 SMNVEV (reference sequence). The CDR3 extends over 13 amino acids. CDR3 bases: TGTGCCAGCAGTTCCAACAGGAGGGAGACCCAGTACTTC. Its protein is CASSSNRRETQYF.

This clonotype was seen ten or more times. The chain employs TRBV10-3 and TRBJ1-4; unclear D gene. Germline loops: CDR1 ENHRY, CDR2 SYGVKD. This CDR3 is built from 15 residues. V was clipped by 0 bases and J by 2 bases, with 7 bases between them. DNA of the CDR3: TGTGCCATCAGTGAGTCATTGAGCACTAATGAAAAACTGTTTTTT. Its protein is CAISESLSTNEKLFF.

The sample holds a few counts of this clonotype. This chain connects TRBV2 to TRBJ1-2, with 9 nucleotides matching TRBD1. CDR3 length: 12 residues. Per germline, CDR1 SNHLY and CDR2 FYNNEI. The V and J ends lost 6 bases and 10 bases, in that order; junction bases with no gene match: 6. The CDR3 nucleotides are TGTGCCAGCAGGGCGGACAGGGGTATCTACACCTTC. This encodes CASRADRGIYTF.

This clonotype was recorded at least ten times. The chain links TRBV29-1 to TRBJ2-1, with D maybe TRBD2 (6 bases). Looked up from germline, CDR1 is SQVTM and CDR2 is ANQGSEA. The CDR3 is made up of 15 amino acids. Trimming shortened V by 4 bases and J by 0 bases, and 13 bases separated the two germline ends. The CDR3 nucleotides read TGCAGCGTTGCGTCTAGCGCGAGCTCCTACAATGAGCAGTTCTTC. Residues: CSVASSASSYNEQFF.